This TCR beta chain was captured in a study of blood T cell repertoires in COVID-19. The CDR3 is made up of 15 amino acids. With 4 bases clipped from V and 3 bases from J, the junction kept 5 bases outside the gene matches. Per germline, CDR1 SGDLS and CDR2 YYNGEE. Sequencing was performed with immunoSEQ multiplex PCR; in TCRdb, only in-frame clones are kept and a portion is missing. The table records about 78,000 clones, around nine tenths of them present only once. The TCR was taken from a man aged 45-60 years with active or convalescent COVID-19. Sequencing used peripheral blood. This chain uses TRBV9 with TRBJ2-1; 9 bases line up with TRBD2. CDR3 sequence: CASSPSGALYNEQFF. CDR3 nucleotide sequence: TGTGCCAGCAGCCCTAGCGGGGCTCTCTACAATGAGCAGTTCTTC. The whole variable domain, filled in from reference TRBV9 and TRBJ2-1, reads DSGVTQTPKHLITATGQRVTLRCSPRSGDLSVYWYQQSLDQGLQFLIQYYNGEERAKGNILERFSAQQFPDLHSELNLSSLELGDSALYFCASSPSGALYNEQFFGPGTRLTVL.